The clone carrying this T cell receptor (beta chain) was recorded many times. As yet, its antigen is unknown. The read is 3 residues too short to cover the CDR3 end, so that end is filled in from the germline J gene. The ends were cut back, 2 bases at V and 6 bases at J, with 14 bases in the middle. This CDR3 has 14 amino acids. Germline-derived CDR1 and CDR2 are SGHDT and YYEEEE. The data derive from a study of T cell clonality in common variable immunodeficiency. Study-wide results and caveats: CVID subjects had higher TCRbeta clonality than healthy controls, most marked in about a third.

Here immunoSEQ multiplex PCR was the method, and the copy in TCRdb shows in-frame clones only, minus some. The sample has 30,000 to 40,000 clones, none seen only once. This clonotype originated in a person aged 18 to 70 in good health. Sequencing used peripheral blood mononuclear cells. The chain is built from TRBV5-6 and TRBJ2-5; weak D call: TRBD1 (6 bases). Partial CDR3 DNA: TGTGCCAGCAGCTTAAAGGGGGTCGTAAAGACC. It is translated as CASSLKGVVKT. The full CDR3 protein reads CASSLKGVVKTQYF. Full variable domain (rest looked up from reference TRBV5-6 and TRBJ2-5): DAGVTQSPTHLIKTRGQQVTLRCSPKSGHDTVSWYQQALGQGPQFIFQYYEEEERQRGNFPDRFSGHQFPNYSSELNVNALLLGDSALYLCASSLKGVVKTQYFGPGTRLLVL.